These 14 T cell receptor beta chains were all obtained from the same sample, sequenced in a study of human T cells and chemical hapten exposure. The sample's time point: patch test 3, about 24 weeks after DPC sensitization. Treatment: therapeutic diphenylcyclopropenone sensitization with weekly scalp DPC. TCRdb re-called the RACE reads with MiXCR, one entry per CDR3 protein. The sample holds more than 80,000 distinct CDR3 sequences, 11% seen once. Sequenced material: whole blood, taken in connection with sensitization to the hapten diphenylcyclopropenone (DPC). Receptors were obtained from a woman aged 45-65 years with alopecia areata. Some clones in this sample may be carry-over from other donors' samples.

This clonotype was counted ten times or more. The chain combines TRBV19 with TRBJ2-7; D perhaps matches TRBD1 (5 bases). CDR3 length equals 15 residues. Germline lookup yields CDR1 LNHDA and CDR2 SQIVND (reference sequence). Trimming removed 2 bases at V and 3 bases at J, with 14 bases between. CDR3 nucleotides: TGTGCCAGTAGTATATTCAAGGGGTCCCTCTACGAGCAGTACTTC. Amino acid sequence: CASSIFKGSLYEQYF.

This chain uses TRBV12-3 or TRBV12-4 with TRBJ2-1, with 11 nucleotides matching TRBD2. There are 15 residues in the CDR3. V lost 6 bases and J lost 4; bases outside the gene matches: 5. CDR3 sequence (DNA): TGTGCCAGCAGGAATAGCGGGAGGGTATACAATGAGCAGTTCTTC. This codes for CASRNSGRVYNEQFF.

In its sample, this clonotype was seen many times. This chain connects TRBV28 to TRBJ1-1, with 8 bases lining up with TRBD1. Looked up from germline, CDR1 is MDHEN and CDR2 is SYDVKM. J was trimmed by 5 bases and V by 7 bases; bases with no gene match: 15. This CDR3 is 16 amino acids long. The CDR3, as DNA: TGTGCCAGCATGGCAGGGGGCCTATCCACGGGGACTGAAGCTTTCTTT. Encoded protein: CASMAGGLSTGTEAFF.

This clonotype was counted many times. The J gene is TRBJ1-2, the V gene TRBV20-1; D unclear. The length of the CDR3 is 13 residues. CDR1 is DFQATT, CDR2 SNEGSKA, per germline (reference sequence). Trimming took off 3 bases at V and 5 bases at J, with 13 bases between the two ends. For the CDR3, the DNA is TGCAGTGCTAGGGAGCCCGGGGTGTATGGCTACACCTTC. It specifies CSAREPGVYGYTF.

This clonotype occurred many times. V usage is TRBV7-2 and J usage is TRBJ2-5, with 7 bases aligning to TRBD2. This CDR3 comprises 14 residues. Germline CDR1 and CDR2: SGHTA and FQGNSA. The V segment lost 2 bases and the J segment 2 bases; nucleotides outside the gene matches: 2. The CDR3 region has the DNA TGTGCCAGCAGCTTAAGCGGGATTCAAGAGACCCAGTACTTC. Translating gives CASSLSGIQETQYF.

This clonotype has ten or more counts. The chain's CDR3 is CASSEGLSGANVLTF. The CDR3 DNA is TGTGCCAGCAGTGAAGGACTCTCTGGGGCCAACGTCCTGACTTTC. The chain couples TRBV2 to TRBJ2-6, with D hard to call. Germline CDR1 and CDR2: SNHLY and FYNNEI. CDR3 length equals 15 residues. V lost 1 base, J lost 0 bases, and 4 bases lay in between.

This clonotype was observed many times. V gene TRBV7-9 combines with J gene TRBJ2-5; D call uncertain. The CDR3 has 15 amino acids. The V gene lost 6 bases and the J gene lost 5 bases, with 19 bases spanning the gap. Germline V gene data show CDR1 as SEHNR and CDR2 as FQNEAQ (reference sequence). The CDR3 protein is CASSQNGAPGETQYF. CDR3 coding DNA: TGTGCCAGCAGTCAAAACGGAGCCCCCGGGGAGACCCAGTACTTC.

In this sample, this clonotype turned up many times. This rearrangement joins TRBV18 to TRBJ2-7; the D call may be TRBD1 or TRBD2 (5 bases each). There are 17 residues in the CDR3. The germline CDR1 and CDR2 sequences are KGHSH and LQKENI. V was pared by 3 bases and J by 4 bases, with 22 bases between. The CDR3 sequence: CASSPGASGLYPYEQYF. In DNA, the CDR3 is TGTGCCAGCTCACCCGGGGCGTCAGGCCTCTATCCTTACGAGCAGTACTTC.

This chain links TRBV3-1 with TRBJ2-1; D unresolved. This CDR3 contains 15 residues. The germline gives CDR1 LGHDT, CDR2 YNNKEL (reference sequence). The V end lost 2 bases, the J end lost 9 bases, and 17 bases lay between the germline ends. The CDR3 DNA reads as TGTGCCAGCAGCCAACGTCTAGGGATCCTCGCTGAGCAGTTCTTC. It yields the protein CASSQRLGILAEQFF.

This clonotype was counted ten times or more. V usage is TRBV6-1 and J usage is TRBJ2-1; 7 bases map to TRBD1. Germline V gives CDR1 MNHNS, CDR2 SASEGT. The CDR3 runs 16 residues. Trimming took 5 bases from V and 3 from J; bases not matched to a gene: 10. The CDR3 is CASSSRRDSLYNEQFF. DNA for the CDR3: TGTGCCAGCAGTTCCCGCCGGGACAGCCTCTACAATGAGCAGTTCTTC.

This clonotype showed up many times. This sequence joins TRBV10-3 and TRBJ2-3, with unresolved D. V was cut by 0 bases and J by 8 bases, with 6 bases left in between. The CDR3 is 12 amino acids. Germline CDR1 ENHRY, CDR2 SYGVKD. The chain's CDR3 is CAISESWGTQYF. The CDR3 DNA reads TGTGCCATCAGTGAGTCGTGGGGTACGCAGTATTTT.

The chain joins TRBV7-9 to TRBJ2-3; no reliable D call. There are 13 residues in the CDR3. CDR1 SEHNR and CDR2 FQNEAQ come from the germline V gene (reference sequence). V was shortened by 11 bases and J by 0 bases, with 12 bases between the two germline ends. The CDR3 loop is CAPGRYSTDTQYF. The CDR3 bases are TGTGCCCCCGGCAGGTATAGCACAGATACGCAGTATTTT. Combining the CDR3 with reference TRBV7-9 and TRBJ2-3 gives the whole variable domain DTGVSQNPRHKITKRGQNVTFRCDPISEHNRLYWYRQTLGQGPEFLTYFQNEAQLEKSRLLSDRFSAERPKGSFSTLEIQRTEQGDSAMYLCAPGRYSTDTQYFGPGTRLTVL.

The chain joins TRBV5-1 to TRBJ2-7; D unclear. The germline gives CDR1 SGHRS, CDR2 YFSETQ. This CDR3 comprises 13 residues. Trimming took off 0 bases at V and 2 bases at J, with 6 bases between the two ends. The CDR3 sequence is CASSLESAYEQYF. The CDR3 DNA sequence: TGCGCCAGCAGCTTGGAATCCGCCTACGAGCAGTACTTC.

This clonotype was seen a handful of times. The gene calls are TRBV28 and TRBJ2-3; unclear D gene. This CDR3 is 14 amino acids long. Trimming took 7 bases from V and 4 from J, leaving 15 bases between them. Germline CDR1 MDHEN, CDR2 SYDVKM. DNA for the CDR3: TGTGCCAGCAATTTGGTTGGTCTCCCAGATACGCAGTATTTT. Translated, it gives CASNLVGLPDTQYF. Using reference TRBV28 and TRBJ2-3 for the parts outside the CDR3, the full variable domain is DVKVTQSSRYLVKRTGEKVFLECVQDMDHENMFWYRQDPGLGLRLIYFSYDVKMKEKGDIPEGYSVSREKKERFSLILESASTNQTSMYLCASNLVGLPDTQYFGPGTRLTVL.